The rows below give T cell receptor beta chains drawn from one sample of a study of CD8+CD57+ T cells in acquired aplastic anemia. TCRdb redid the calling of the reads with MiXCR, one entry per CDR3 protein. The sample shows fewer than 250,000 distinct CDR3 sequences, about 44% of them seen only once. Sequenced: sorted CD4+, CD8+, or CD8+CD57+ T cells (not recorded which) from PBMCs. Receptors originate from a human donor with aplastic anemia. CDR3s include the opening cysteine and the closing phenylalanine or tryptophan. A D gene is named only where the DNA matches it firmly. Clone size, where shown, is once, few, many, or a class for clones that have expanded.

j_call v_call clone_size d_call cdr3_nt cdr3_aa
TRBJ2-7 TRBV15 - - TGTGCCACCAGCACTCGGTCAGTGGTCAGGGGCTACGAGCAGTACTTC CATSTRSVVRGYEQYF
TRBJ1-1 TRBV10-3 few TRBD1 TGTGCCATCAGGGATGATTACAGGGGTACTGAAGCTTTCTTT CAIRDDYRGTEAFF
TRBJ2-1 TRBV7-6 - - TGTGCCAGCAGCACCCGAGGGGGGGTGGCATACAATGAGCAGTTCTTC CASSTRGGVAYNEQFF
TRBJ2-1 TRBV20-1 - - TGCAGTGCTACGAGAACAGACTACAATGAGCAGTTCTTC CSATRTDYNEQFF
TRBJ2-7 TRBV5-8 many - TGTGCCAGCAGCGCAACGGACAGCTACGAGCAGTACTTC CASSATDSYEQYF
TRBJ2-1 TRBV5-1 - - TGCGCCAGCAGCTTTGCAGGGGAGCAGTTCTTC CASSFAGEQFF
TRBJ1-6 TRBV2 - - TGTGCCAGCAGCTTAGTTTCAGACGGAGTGACTTCACCCCTCCACTTC CASSLVSDGVTSPLHF
TRBJ2-5 TRBV9 - TRBD1 TGTGCCAGCAGCGCAGGGGGCGCAAAACTAGAGACCCAGCACTTC CASSAGGAKLETQHF
TRBJ2-7 TRBV7-4 - - TGTGCCAGCAGTTTTAGGTTTAGCCCCTACGAGCAGTACTTC CASSFRFSPYEQYF
TRBJ1-2 TRBV2 - - TGTGCCAGCAGCCAAGGATCGACCTATGGCTACACCTTC CASSQGSTYGYTF
TRBJ1-1 TRBV7-9 many - TGTGCCAGCAGCTTAACCGGGACGAAGGTGACTGAAGCTTTCTTT CASSLTGTKVTEAFF
TRBJ2-5 TRBV7-9 - TRBD2 TGTGCCAGCAGCTTGGGAGGGCAAACGAGGACCCAGTACTTC CASSLGGQTRTQYF
TRBJ2-3 TRBV6-6 - - TGTGCCAGCAGTGAATGGGGGGGGCCAGGAGATACGCAGTATTTT CASSEWGGPGDTQYF
TRBJ2-7 TRBV30 - - TGTGCCTGGAGGGACCGGGAACCCGGGCAGTACTTC CAWRDREPGQYF
TRBJ2-7 TRBV4-1 - TRBD2 TGCGCCAGCAGCCAAGAATCGCGGGAGGTGCCTGGGCCCCCATACGAGCAGTACTTC CASSQESREVPGPPYEQYF
TRBJ1-2 TRBV6-1 - - TGTGCCAGCAGCCCCTTTCCCGGGAGCTACACCTTC CASSPFPGSYTF